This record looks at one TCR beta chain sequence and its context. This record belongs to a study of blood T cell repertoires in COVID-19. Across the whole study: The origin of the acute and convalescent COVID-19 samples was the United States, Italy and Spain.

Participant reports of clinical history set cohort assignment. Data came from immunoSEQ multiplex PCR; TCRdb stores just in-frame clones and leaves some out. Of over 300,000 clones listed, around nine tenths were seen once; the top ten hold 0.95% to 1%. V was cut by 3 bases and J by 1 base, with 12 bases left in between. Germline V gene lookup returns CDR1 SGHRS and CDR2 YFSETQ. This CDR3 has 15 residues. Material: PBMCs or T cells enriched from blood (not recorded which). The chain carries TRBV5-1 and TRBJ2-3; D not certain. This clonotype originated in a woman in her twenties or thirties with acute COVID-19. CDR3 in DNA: TGCGCCAGCAGCTCCCTGAGTTTGGGCACAGATACGCAGTATTTT. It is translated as CASSSLSLGTDTQYF.